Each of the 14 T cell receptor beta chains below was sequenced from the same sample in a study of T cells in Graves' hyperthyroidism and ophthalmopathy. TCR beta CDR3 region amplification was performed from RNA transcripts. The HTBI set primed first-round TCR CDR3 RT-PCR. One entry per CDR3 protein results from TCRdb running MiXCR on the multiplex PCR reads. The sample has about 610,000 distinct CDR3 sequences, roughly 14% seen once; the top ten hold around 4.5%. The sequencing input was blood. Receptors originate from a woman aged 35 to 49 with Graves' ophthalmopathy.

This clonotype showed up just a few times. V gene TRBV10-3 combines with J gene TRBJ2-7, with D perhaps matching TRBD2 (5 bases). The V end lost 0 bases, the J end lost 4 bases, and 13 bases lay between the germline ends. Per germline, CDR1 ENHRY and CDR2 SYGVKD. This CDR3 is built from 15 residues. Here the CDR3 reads CAISESEGVLYEQYF. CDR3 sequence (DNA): TGTGCCATCAGTGAGTCTGAGGGAGTGTTATACGAGCAGTACTTC.

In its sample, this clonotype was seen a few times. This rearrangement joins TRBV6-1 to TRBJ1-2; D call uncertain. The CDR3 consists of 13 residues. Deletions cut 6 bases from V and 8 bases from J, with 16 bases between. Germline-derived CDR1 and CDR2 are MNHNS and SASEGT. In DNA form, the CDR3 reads TGTGCCAGCAGCTCCGAACAGACCTTGGGCTACACCTTC. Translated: CASSSEQTLGYTF.

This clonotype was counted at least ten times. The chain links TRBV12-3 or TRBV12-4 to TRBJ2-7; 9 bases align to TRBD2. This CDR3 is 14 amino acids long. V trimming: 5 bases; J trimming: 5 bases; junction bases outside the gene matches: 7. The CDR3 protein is CASSLSGSGDEQYF. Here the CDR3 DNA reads TGTGCCAGCAGTCTTAGCGGGAGTGGTGACGAGCAGTACTTC.

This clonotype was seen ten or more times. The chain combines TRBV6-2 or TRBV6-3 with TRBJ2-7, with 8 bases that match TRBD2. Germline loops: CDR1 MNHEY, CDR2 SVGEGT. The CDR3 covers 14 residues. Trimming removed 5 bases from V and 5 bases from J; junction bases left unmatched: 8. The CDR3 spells CASSNPGLVDEQYF. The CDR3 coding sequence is TGTGCCAGCAGTAATCCGGGACTAGTCGACGAGCAGTACTTC.

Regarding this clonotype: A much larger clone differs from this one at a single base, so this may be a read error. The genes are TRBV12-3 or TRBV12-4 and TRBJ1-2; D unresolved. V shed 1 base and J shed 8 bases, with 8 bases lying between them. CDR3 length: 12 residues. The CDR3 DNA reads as TGTGCCAGCAGTTTAGGGGGATGGGGCTACACCTTC. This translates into CASSLGGWGYTF.

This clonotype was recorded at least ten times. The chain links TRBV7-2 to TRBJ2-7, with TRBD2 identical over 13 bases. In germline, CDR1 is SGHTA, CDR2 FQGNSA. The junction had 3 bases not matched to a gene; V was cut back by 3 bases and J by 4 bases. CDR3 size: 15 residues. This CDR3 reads CASSLGTSGKYEQYF. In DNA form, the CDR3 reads TGTGCCAGCAGCTTGGGGACTAGCGGGAAGTACGAGCAGTACTTC.

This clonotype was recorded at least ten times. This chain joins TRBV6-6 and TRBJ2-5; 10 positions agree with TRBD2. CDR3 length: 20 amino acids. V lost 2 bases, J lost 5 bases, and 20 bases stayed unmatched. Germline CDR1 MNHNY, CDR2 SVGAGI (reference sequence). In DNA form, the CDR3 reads TGTGCCAGCAGTTACCCCTGGCTAGCGGGAGTACAAGTGGTTACCGAGACCCAGTACTTC. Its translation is CASSYPWLAGVQVVTETQYF.

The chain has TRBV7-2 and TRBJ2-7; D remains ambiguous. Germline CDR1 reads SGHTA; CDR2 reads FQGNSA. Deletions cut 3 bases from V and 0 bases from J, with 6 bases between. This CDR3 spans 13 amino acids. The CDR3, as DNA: TGTGCCAGCAGCTTCGCCGCCTCCTACGAGCAGTACTTC. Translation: CASSFAASYEQYF.

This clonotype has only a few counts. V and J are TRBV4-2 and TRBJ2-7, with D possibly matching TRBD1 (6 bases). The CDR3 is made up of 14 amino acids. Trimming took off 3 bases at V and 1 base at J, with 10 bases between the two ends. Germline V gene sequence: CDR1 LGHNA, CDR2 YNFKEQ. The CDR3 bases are TGTGCCAGCAGCCAGTATACAGGGTCCTACGAGCAGTACTTC. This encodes CASSQYTGSYEQYF.

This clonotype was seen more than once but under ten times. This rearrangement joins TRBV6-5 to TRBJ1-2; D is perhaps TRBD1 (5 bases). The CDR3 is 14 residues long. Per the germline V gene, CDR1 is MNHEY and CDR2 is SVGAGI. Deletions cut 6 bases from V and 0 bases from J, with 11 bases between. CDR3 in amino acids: CASRLDRTNYGYTF. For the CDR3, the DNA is TGTGCCAGCAGACTCGACAGAACTAACTATGGCTACACCTTC.

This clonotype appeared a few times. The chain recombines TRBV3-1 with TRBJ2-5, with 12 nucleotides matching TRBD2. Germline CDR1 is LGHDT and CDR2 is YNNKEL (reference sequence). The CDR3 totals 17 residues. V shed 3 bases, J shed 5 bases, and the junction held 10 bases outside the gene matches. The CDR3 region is CASSHGLAGRERETQYF. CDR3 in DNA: TGTGCCAGCAGCCACGGACTAGCGGGAAGAGAGCGGGAGACCCAGTACTTC.

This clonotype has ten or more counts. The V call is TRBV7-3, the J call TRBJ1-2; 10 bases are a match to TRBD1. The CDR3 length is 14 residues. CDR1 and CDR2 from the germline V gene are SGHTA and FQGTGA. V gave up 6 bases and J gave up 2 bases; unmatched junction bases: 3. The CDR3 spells CASRKDRGNYGYTF. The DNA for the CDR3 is TGTGCCAGCAGAAAGGACAGGGGGAACTATGGCTACACCTTC.

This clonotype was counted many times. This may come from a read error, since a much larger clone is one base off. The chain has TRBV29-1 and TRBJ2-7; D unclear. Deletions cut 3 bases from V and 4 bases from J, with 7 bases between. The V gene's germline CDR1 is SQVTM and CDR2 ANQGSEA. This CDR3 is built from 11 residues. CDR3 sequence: CSVDHGYEQYF. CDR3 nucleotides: TGCAGCGTTGATCACGGGTACGAGCAGTACTTC.

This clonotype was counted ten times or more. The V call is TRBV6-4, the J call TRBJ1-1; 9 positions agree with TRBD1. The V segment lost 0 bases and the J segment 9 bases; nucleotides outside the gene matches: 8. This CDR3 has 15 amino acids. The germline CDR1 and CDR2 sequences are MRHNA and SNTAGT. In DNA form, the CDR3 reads TGTGCCAGCAGTGACTCCGGGACAGGGTCCCAGAAAGCTTTCTTT. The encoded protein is CASSDSGTGSQKAFF.